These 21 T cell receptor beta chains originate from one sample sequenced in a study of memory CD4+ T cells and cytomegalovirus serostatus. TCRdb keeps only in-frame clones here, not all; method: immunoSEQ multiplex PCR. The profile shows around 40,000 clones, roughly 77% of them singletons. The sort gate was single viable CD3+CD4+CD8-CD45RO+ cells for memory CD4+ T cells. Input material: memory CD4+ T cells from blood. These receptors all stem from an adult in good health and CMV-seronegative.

The chain's CDR3 is CASSSQGIRNTEAFF. CDR3 nucleotide sequence: TGCGCCAGCAGCTCTCAGGGGATTCGGAACACTGAAGCTTTCTTT. The chain uses TRBV5-1 and TRBJ1-1; a possible D gene is TRBD1 (6 bases). V lost 3 bases and J lost 1, with 13 bases in between. The CDR3 is made up of 15 amino acids. The V gene's germline CDR1 is SGHRS and CDR2 YFSETQ.

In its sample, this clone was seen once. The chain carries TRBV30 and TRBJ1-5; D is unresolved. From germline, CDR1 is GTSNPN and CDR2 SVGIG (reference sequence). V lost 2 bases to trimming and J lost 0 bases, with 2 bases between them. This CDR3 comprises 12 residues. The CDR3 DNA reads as TGTGCCTGGAGTTATAGCAATCAGCCCCAGCATTTT. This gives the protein CAWSYSNQPQHF.

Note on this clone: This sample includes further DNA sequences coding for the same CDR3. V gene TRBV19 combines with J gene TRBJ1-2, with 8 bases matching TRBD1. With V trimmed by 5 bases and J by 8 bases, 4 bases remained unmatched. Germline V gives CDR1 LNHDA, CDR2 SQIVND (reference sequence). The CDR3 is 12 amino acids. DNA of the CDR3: TGTGCCAGTAGTCCCAGACAGGGGGGCTACACCTTC. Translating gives CASSPRQGGYTF. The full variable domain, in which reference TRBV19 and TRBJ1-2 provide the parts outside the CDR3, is DGGITQSPKYLFRKEGQNVTLSCEQNLNHDAMYWYRQDPGQGLRLIYYSQIVNDFQKGDIAEGYSVSREKKESFPLTVTSAQKNPTAFYLCASSPRQGGYTFGSGTRLTVV.

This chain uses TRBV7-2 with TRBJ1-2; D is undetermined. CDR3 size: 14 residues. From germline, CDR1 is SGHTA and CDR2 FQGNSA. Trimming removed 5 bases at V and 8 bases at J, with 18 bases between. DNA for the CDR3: TGTGCCAGCAGCCCATCTCCAGTAACCTTGGGCTACACCTTC. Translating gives CASSPSPVTLGYTF.

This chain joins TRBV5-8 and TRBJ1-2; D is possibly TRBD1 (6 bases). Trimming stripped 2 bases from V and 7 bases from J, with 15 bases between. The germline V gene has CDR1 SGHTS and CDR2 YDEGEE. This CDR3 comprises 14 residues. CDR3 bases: TGTGCCAGCAGCTTACGGACAGCTGCGGCTGGCTACACCTTC. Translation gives CASSLRTAAAGYTF.

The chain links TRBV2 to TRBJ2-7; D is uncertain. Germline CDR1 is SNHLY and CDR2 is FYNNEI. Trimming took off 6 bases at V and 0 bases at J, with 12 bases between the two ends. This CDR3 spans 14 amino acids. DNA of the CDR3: TGTGCCAGCAGACCGACGGTGAGCTCCTACGAGCAGTACTTC. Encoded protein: CASRPTVSSYEQYF.

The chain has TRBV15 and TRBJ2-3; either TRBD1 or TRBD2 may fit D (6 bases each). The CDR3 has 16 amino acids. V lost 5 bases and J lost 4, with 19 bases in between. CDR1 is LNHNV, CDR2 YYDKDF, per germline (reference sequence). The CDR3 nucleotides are TGTGCCACCAGCCCACTAGATCTGGGGGGCCCAGATACGCAGTATTTT. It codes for CATSPLDLGGPDTQYF.

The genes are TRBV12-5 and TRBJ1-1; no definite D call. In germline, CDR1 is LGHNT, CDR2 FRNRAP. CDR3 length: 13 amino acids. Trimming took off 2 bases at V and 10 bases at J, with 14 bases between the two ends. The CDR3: CASGLPQKKVAFF. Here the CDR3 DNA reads TGTGCTAGTGGTTTGCCTCAAAAAAAGGTAGCTTTCTTT.

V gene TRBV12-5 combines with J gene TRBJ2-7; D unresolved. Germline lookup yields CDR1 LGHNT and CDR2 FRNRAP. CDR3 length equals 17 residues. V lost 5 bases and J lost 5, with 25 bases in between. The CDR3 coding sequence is TGTGCTAGTGGTCTAGGCTGGAACCTGAACCTCCTGAACGAGCAGTACTTC. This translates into CASGLGWNLNLLNEQYF.

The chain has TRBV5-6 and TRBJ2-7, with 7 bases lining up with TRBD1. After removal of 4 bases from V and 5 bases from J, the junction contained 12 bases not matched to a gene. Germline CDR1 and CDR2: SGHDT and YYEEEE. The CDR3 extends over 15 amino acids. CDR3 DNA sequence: TGTGCCAGCAGCCCAATTACGACAGGGACCCACGAGCAGTACTTC. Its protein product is CASSPITTGTHEQYF.

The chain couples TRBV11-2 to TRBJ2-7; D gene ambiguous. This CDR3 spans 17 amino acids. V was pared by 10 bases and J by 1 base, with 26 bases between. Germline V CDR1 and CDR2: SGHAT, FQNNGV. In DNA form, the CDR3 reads TGTGCCACCTCCTCACTTAAAGCCTCCGGGCAATCCTACGAGCAGTACTTC. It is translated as CATSSLKASGQSYEQYF.

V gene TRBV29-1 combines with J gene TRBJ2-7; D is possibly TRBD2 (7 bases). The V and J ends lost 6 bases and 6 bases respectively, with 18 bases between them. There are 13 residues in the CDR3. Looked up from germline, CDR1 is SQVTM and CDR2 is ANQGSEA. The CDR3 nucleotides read TGCAGCGTAAGGGGCGGGGGCCTCGGCGAGCAGTACTTC. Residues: CSVRGGGLGEQYF.

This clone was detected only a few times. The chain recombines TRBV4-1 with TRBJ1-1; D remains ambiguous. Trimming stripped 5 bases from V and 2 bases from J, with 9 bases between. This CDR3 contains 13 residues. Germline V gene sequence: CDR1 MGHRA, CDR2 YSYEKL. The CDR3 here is CASSYDGNTEAFF. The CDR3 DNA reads TGCGCCAGCAGCTATGACGGTAACACTGAAGCTTTCTTT.

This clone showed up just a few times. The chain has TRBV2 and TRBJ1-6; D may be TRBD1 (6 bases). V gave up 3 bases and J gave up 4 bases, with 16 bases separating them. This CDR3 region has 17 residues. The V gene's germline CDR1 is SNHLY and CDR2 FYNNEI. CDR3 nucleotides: TGTGCCAGCAGTGACTCGTCGGGGGGCGCGTATAATTCACCCCTCCACTTT. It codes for CASSDSSGGAYNSPLHF.

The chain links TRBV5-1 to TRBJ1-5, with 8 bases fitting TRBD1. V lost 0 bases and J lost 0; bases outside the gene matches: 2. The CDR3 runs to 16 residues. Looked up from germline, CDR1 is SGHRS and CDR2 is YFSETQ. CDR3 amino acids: CASSLEGTGSNQPQHF. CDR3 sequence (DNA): TGCGCCAGCAGCTTGGAGGGGACAGGTAGCAATCAGCCCCAGCATTTT.

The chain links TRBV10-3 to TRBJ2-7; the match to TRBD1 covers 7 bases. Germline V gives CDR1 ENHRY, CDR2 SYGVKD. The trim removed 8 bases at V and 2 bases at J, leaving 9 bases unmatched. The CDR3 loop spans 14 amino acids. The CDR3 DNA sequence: TGTGCCATCCGGGTGGGACAGAATACCTACGAGCAGTACTTC. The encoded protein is CAIRVGQNTYEQYF.

For the CDR3, the DNA is TGTGCCAGTAGTAAAGCGGGGGGGAGATATACGCAGTATTTT. This encodes CASSKAGGRYTQYF. This sequence joins TRBV19 and TRBJ2-3; TRBD2 agrees at 10 bases. The V gene end was trimmed by 4 bases and the J gene end by 7 bases; junction bases not matched to a gene: 5. The CDR3 covers 14 residues. The germline gives CDR1 LNHDA, CDR2 SQIVND (reference sequence).

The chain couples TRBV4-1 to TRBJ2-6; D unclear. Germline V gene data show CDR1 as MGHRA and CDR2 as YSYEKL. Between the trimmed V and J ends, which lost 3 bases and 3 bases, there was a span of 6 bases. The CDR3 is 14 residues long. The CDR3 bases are TGCGCCAGCAGCCAGCCGTTTGGGGCCAACGTCCTGACTTTC. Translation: CASSQPFGANVLTF.

CDR3 sequence: CASSNIRDRRFSPLHF. CDR3 sequence (DNA): TGTGCCAGTAGTAACATACGGGACAGGCGGTTTTCACCCCTCCACTTT. The chain carries TRBV19 and TRBJ1-6, with 8 bases aligning to TRBD1. CDR1 and CDR2 (germline): LNHDA, SQIVND (reference sequence). The J segment lost 9 bases and the V segment lost 4 bases, leaving 11 bases of the junction unmatched. CDR3 length: 16 residues. The full variable domain, with the rest looked up from reference TRBV19 and TRBJ1-6, is DGGITQSPKYLFRKEGQNVTLSCEQNLNHDAMYWYRQDPGQGLRLIYYSQIVNDFQKGDIAEGYSVSREKKESFPLTVTSAQKNPTAFYLCASSNIRDRRFSPLHFGNGTRLTVT.

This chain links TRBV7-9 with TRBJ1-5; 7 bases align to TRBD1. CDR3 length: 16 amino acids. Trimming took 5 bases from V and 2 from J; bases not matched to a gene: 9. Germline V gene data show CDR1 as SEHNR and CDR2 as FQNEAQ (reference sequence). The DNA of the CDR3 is TGTGCCAGCAGCCCAGACAGGGTTTATGGCAATCAGCCCCAGCATTTT. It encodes CASSPDRVYGNQPQHF.

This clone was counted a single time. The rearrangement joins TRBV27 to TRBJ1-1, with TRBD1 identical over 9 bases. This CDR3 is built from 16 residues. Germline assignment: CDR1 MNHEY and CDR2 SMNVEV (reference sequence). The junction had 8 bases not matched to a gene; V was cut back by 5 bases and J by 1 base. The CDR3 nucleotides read TGTGCCAGCAGTACCCTCAGACAGGGGGGGAACACTGAAGCTTTCTTT. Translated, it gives CASSTLRQGGNTEAFF.